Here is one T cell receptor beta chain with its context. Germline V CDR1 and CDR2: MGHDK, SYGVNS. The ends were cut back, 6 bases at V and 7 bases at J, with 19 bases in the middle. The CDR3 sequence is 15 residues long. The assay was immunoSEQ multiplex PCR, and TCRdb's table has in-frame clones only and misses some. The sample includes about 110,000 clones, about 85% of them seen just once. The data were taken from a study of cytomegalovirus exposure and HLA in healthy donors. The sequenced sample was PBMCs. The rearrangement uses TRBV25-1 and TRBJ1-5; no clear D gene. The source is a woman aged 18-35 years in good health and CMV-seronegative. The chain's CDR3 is CASSDDGEKGQPQHF. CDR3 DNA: TGTGCCAGCAGCGACGATGGGGAGAAGGGCCAGCCCCAGCATTTT. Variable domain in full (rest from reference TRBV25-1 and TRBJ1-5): EADIYQTPRYLVIGTGKKITLECSQTMGHDKMYWYQQDPGMELHLIHYSYGVNSTEKGDLSSESTVSRIRTEHFPLTLESARPSHTSQYLCASSDDGEKGQPQHFGDGTRLSIL.